The 10 T cell receptor beta chains in this list originate from one sample, sequenced in a study of T-cell reconstitution after alpha-beta-depleted transplantation in children. Preparation of the TCRbeta library was carried out with unique molecular identifiers. TCRdb processed the PCR reads anew with MiXCR; each CDR3 protein has one entry. The data hold under 8,500 distinct CDR3 sequences, with around 11% observed a single time. The sample consisted of PBMCs, mostly from graft donor cells, taken 180 days after TCRalphabeta/CD19-depleted stem cell transplant. The receptors were gathered from a child younger than two who had a stem cell transplant for acute myeloid leukemia, so the T cells may come from the graft donor.

By share, this clonotype ranks as medium-sized (0.01 to 0.1%). The chain combines TRBV10-3 with TRBJ2-3, with 12 positions matching TRBD2. The trim removed 10 bases at V and 2 bases at J, leaving 4 bases unmatched. The CDR3 length is 14 residues. The germline V gene has CDR1 ENHRY and CDR2 SYGVKD. CDR3 in DNA: TGTGCCACTCGACTAGCGGGGGACACAGATACGCAGTATTTT. Translating it yields CATRLAGDTDTQYF.

This clonotype was observed at least ten times. Written as DNA, the CDR3 is TGCAGTGCTAGAGGTTACTCGTACGAGCAGTACTTC. Translating it yields CSARGYSYEQYF. The V gene is TRBV20-1, the J gene TRBJ2-7; D gene ambiguous. Germline V gene sequence: CDR1 DFQATT, CDR2 SNEGSKA (reference sequence). CDR3 length: 12 amino acids. Trimming pared 1 base from V and 4 bases from J, leaving 8 bases between.

At least ten counts were recorded for this clonotype. The chain couples TRBV19 to TRBJ1-1; TRBD1 aligns across 9 bases. Per the germline V gene, CDR1 is LNHDA and CDR2 is SQIVND (reference sequence). V gave up 4 bases and J gave up 4 bases; unmatched junction bases: 7. This CDR3 contains 15 residues. CDR3 loop: CASSTGTGRITEAFF. The CDR3, as DNA: TGTGCCAGTAGTACCGGGACAGGGAGAATCACTGAAGCTTTCTTT.

In its sample, this clonotype was seen many times. This chain uses TRBV30 with TRBJ2-7; 11 nucleotides agree with TRBD1. With V trimmed by 2 bases and J by 5 bases, 8 bases remained unmatched. This CDR3 region has 15 residues. Per the germline V gene, CDR1 is GTSNPN and CDR2 is SVGIG (reference sequence). The CDR3 sequence is CAWSSRTGGVDEQYF. CDR3 in DNA: TGTGCCTGGAGTTCAAGGACAGGGGGCGTGGACGAGCAGTACTTC.

In its sample, this clonotype was seen many times. The chain carries TRBV7-9 and TRBJ2-3; no reliable D call. Looked up from germline, CDR1 is SEHNR and CDR2 is FQNEAQ (reference sequence). V lost 6 bases to trimming and J lost 3 bases, with 4 bases between them. The CDR3 is 11 residues long. The CDR3 is CASRVTDTQYF. The CDR3 DNA follows: TGTGCCAGCAGGGTGACAGATACGCAGTATTTT.

This clonotype was observed at least ten times. V is TRBV20-1 and J is TRBJ2-4; D may be TRBD1 (6 bases). The CDR3 runs to 15 residues. Germline loops: CDR1 DFQATT, CDR2 SNEGSKA (reference sequence). V dropped 0 bases and J dropped 2 bases, with 11 bases sitting between them. The CDR3 DNA reads as TGCAGTGCTAGAGATAACAGGGTAACCAAAAACATTCAGTACTTC. This translates into CSARDNRVTKNIQYF.

Within the sample, this clonotype is medium-sized. V and J are TRBV20-1 and TRBJ2-3; tentatively, D is TRBD1 or TRBD2 (5 bases each). CDR1 DFQATT and CDR2 SNEGSKA come from the germline V gene (reference sequence). This CDR3 is built from 13 residues. Trimming left V 5 bases short and J 2 bases short, with 11 bases between. The chain's CDR3 is CSAGGRYTDTQYF. CDR3 sequence (DNA): TGCAGTGCTGGGGGACGGTACACAGATACGCAGTATTTT.

The sample holds many counts of this clonotype. V and J are TRBV28 and TRBJ2-6, with D perhaps matching TRBD1 or TRBD2 (6 bases each). V gave up 6 bases and J gave up 0 bases, with 18 bases separating them. The germline V gene encodes CDR1 MDHEN and CDR2 SYDVKM. This CDR3 contains 18 residues. CDR3 sequence reads: CASRDGGTPHSGANVLTF. The DNA of the CDR3 is TGTGCCAGCAGAGACGGAGGGACACCACACTCTGGGGCCAACGTCCTGACTTTC. Full variable domain (rest looked up from reference TRBV28 and TRBJ2-6): DVKVTQSSRYLVKRTGEKVFLECVQDMDHENMFWYRQDPGLGLRLIYFSYDVKMKEKGDIPEGYSVSREKKERFSLILESASTNQTSMYLCASRDGGTPHSGANVLTFGAGSRLTVL.

This clonotype has a count of ten or more. V and J are TRBV20-1 and TRBJ1-2; D remains ambiguous. Germline V gene data show CDR1 as DFQATT and CDR2 as SNEGSKA (reference sequence). The CDR3 spans 12 residues. Trimming took 3 bases from V and 4 from J, leaving 9 bases between them. The CDR3: CSASRISYGYTF. In DNA form, the CDR3 reads TGCAGTGCTAGCAGAATATCCTATGGCTACACCTTC.

Ten or more counts support this clonotype. The V and J genes are TRBV7-2 and TRBJ1-2, with TRBD1 matching 8 bases. V lost 4 bases and J lost 7; bases outside the gene matches: 5. This CDR3 comprises 13 residues. Germline V gives CDR1 SGHTA, CDR2 FQGNSA. CDR3 sequence: CASSSPDRGGYTF. CDR3 nucleotides: TGTGCCAGCAGCTCCCCCGACAGGGGTGGCTACACCTTC.